These 15 T cell receptor beta chains originate from one sample sequenced in a study of blood T cell repertoires in COVID-19. Data came from immunoSEQ multiplex PCR; TCRdb stores just in-frame clones and leaves some out. The sample records about 150,000 clones, over 65% being singletons. The specimen was peripheral blood. These receptors were obtained from a man aged 65-85 years with acute or convalescent COVID-19.

This chain uses TRBV3-1 (or the pseudogene TRBV3-2) with TRBJ2-5, with D perhaps matching TRBD2 (5 bases). Per the germline V gene, CDR1 is LGHDT and CDR2 is YNNKEL (reference sequence). The CDR3 spans 16 residues. V gave up 5 bases and J gave up 1 base, with 17 bases separating them. The CDR3 is CASSLLVPRTQETQYF. CDR3 nucleotides: TGTGCCAGCAGCTTACTAGTACCGCGAACCCAAGAGACCCAGTACTTC.

This clone was detected only once. The chain links TRBV3-1 (or the pseudogene TRBV3-2) to TRBJ1-2; tentative D call: TRBD1 (6 bases). The CDR3 is made up of 14 amino acids. The germline V gene has CDR1 LGHDT and CDR2 YNNKEL (reference sequence). The V end was cut by 4 bases, the J end by 5 bases, with 14 bases between. The CDR3 spells CASSPGEGEYGYTF. Written as DNA, the CDR3 is TGTGCCAGCAGCCCGGGGGAGGGGGAATATGGCTACACCTTC.

The genes are TRBV2 and TRBJ2-1; 12 nucleotides agree with TRBD2. Germline V lookup: CDR1 SNHLY, CDR2 FYNNEI. V shed 7 bases and J 7 bases; nucleotides not matched to a gene: 8. This CDR3 is 15 amino acids long. In DNA form, the CDR3 reads TGTGCCAGCACCACCGGACTAGCGGGAATGAATGAGCAGTTCTTC. Translation gives CASTTGLAGMNEQFF.

The V gene is TRBV9, the J gene TRBJ1-2; D possibly corresponds to TRBD1 (5 bases). CDR3 size: 15 residues. V was cut by 0 bases and J by 8 bases, with 17 bases left in between. The germline V gene has CDR1 SGDLS and CDR2 YYNGEE. CDR3 residues: CASSVAGWGEFGYTF. CDR3 nucleotides: TGTGCCAGCAGCGTAGCAGGGTGGGGGGAATTCGGCTACACCTTC.

This clone was observed a single time. CDR3 region: CSIRLSGGNEQFF. CDR3 coding DNA: TGCAGCATACGGCTAAGCGGCGGCAATGAGCAGTTCTTC. The chain carries TRBV29-1 and TRBJ2-1; D might be TRBD2 (5 bases). The CDR3 is 13 residues long. Between the trimmed V and J ends, which lost 8 bases and 6 bases, there was a span of 17 bases. Germline values: CDR1 SQVTM, CDR2 ANQGSEA.

The V call is TRBV2, the J call TRBJ1-1; D is ambiguous. V lost 6 bases, J lost 8 bases, and 10 bases lay in between. Germline V gives CDR1 SNHLY, CDR2 FYNNEI. CDR3 length equals 11 residues. The CDR3 DNA reads as TGTGCCAGCAGGAAGGAGGTAGAAGCTTTCTTT. It yields the protein CASRKEVEAFF.

The chain joins TRBV27 to TRBJ2-5; no reliable D call. Germline V gene sequence: CDR1 MNHEY, CDR2 SMNVEV (reference sequence). The CDR3 is made up of 12 amino acids. Trimming took 8 bases from V and 4 from J, leaving 11 bases between them. The CDR3 DNA follows: TGTGCCAGCTTGATTCGGAGAGAGACCCAGTACTTC. Translation gives CASLIRRETQYF.

CDR3 DNA sequence: TGTGCCAGCAGCCAAACGGGAGGAGGGACAGATACGCAGTATTTT. This sequence encodes CASSQTGGGTDTQYF. The chain is built from TRBV3-1 (or the pseudogene TRBV3-2) and TRBJ2-3, with 7 bases matching TRBD2. The CDR3 has 15 amino acids. V was pared by 2 bases and J by 3 bases, with 5 bases of the junction left unmatched. Germline V gives CDR1 LGHDT, CDR2 YNNKEL (reference sequence).

The J gene is TRBJ1-1, the V gene TRBV6-6, with D perhaps matching TRBD1 (5 bases). V dropped 2 bases and J dropped 0 bases, with 13 bases sitting between them. This CDR3 contains 16 residues. Germline V CDR1 and CDR2: MNHNY, SVGAGI (reference sequence). The DNA for the CDR3 is TGTGCCAGCAGTTACGGGCAGGGCCCCATGAACACTGAAGCTTTCTTT. This codes for CASSYGQGPMNTEAFF.

The chain uses TRBV18 and TRBJ1-1, with D hard to call. The germline V and J ends were trimmed by 2 bases and 6 bases, with 10 bases remaining between them. The CDR3 has 13 amino acids. Germline V gives CDR1 KGHSH, CDR2 LQKENI. CDR3 bases: TGTGCCAGCTCACCAGGGAGTTCACCTGAAGCTTTCTTT. Translation gives CASSPGSSPEAFF.

This chain links TRBV7-2 with TRBJ1-2; 9 nucleotides agree with TRBD1. The CDR3 has 15 residues. From germline, CDR1 is SGHTA and CDR2 FQGNSA. Trimming removed 5 bases from V and 4 bases from J; junction bases left unmatched: 8. The CDR3 sequence: CASSAQGATGYGYTF. In DNA, the CDR3 is TGTGCCAGCAGCGCACAGGGGGCGACTGGCTATGGCTACACCTTC.

The chain's CDR3 is CASKTGASGNTIYF. DNA of the CDR3: TGCGCCAGCAAAACAGGGGCCTCTGGAAACACCATATATTTT. The chain joins TRBV5-1 to TRBJ1-3; 7 bases align to TRBD1. The CDR3 has 14 amino acids. The ends lost 6 bases at V and 0 bases at J; junction bases unmatched: 3. Germline V gives CDR1 SGHRS, CDR2 YFSETQ.

This chain connects TRBV5-6 to TRBJ2-1; TRBD2 aligns across 12 bases. CDR1 is SGHDT and CDR2 is YYEEEE in the germline V gene. J lost 10 bases, V lost 4 bases, and 9 bases had no gene match. This CDR3 is 15 amino acids long. The CDR3 spells CASSRSSGGAREQFF. The CDR3 region has the DNA TGTGCCAGCAGCAGGTCTAGCGGGGGGGCCCGGGAGCAGTTCTTC.

V usage is TRBV5-1 and J usage is TRBJ1-4, with TRBD1 matching 7 bases. The J segment lost 8 bases and the V segment lost 7 bases, leaving 11 bases of the junction unmatched. The CDR3 is 14 amino acids. Germline loops: CDR1 SGHRS, CDR2 YFSETQ. The chain's CDR3 is CASFSGTAFEKLFF. Written as DNA, the CDR3 is TGCGCCAGCTTCTCCGGGACAGCTTTCGAAAAACTGTTTTTT.

CDR3: CASSSQTGDTDTQYF. DNA of the CDR3: TGCGCCAGCAGCTCCCAGACAGGGGACACAGATACGCAGTATTTT. The rearrangement links TRBV5-1 to TRBJ2-3; 8 nucleotides match TRBD1. The V and J ends lost 3 bases and 2 bases, in that order; junction bases with no gene match: 5. The CDR3 loop spans 15 amino acids. Per the germline V gene, CDR1 is SGHRS and CDR2 is YFSETQ.